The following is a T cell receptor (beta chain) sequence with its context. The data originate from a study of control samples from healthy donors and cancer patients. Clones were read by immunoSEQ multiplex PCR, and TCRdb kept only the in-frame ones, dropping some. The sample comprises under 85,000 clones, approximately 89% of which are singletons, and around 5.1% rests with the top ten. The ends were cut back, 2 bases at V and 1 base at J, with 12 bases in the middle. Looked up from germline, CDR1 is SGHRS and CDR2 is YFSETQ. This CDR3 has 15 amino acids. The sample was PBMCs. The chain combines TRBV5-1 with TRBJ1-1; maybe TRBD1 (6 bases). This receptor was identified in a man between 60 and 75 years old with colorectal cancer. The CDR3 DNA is TGCGCCAGCAGCTTAACCGGACAGAGGAACACTGAAGCTTTCTTT. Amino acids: CASSLTGQRNTEAFF.